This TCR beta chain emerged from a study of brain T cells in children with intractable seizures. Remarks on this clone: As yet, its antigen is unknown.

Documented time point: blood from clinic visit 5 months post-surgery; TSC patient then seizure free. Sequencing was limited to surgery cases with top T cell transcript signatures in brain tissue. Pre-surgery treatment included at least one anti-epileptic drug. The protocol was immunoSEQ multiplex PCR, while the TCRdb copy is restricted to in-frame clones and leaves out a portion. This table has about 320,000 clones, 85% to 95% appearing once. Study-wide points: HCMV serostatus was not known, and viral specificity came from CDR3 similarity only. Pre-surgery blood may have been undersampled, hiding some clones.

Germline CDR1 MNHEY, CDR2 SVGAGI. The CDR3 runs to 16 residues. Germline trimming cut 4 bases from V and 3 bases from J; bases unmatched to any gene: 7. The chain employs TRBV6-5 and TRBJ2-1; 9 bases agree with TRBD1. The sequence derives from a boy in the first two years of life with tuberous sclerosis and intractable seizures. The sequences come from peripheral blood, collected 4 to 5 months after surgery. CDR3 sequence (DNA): TGTGCCAGCAGTTTTACGACAGGGGGGTTCTACAATGAGCAGTTCTTC. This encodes CASSFTTGGFYNEQFF.